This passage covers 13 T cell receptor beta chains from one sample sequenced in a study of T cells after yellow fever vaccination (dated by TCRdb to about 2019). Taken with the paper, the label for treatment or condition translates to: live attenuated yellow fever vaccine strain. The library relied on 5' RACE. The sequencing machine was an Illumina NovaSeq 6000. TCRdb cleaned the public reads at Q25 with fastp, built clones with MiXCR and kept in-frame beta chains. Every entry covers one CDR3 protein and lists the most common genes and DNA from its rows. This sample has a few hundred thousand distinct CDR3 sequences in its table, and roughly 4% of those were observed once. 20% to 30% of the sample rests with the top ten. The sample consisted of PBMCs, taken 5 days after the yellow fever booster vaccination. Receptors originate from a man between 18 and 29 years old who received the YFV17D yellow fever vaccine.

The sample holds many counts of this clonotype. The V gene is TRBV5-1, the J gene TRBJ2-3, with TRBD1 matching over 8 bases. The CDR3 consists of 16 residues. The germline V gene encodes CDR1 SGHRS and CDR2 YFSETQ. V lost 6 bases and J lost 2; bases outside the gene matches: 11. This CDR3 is CASTQDGQGSTDTQYF. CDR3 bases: TGCGCCAGCACCCAGGATGGACAGGGATCCACAGATACGCAGTATTTT.

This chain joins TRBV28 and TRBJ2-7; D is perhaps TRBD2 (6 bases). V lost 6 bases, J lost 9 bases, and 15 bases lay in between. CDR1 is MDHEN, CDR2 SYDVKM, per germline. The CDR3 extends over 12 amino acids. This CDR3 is CASRSTAGGQYV. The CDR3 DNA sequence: TGTGCCAGCAGATCGACCGCCGGGGGGCAGTACGTC.

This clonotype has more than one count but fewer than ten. CDR3 loop: CARPQVPVHGYTF. Here the CDR3 DNA reads TGTGCCAGGCCCCAGGTACCGGTTCATGGCTACACCTTC. The rearrangement joins TRBV6-1 to TRBJ1-2; D is undetermined. Trimming removed 9 bases at V and 6 bases at J, with 17 bases between. Germline values: CDR1 MNHNS, CDR2 SASEGT. The CDR3 runs 13 residues.

This chain's CDR3 is CSASLDRLNTEAFF. The CDR3 DNA follows: TGCAGTGCTAGCCTGGACAGGCTCAACACTGAAGCTTTCTTT. This rearrangement joins TRBV20-1 to TRBJ1-1; 7 bases align to TRBD1. With V trimmed by 3 bases and J by 2 bases, 6 bases remained unmatched. CDR1 and CDR2 from the germline V gene are DFQATT and SNEGSKA (reference sequence). The CDR3 totals 14 residues.

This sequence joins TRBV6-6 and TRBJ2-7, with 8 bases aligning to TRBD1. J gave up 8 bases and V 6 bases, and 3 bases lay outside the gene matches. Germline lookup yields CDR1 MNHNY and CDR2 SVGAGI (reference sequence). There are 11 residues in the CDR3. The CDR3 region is CASRDRGQQYV. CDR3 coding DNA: TGTGCCAGCAGAGACAGGGGACAGCAGTACGTC.

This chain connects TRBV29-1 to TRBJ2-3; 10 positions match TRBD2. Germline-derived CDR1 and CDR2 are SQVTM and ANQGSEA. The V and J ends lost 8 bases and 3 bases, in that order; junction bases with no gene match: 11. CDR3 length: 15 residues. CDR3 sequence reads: CSTTDSGGATDTQYF. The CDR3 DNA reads TGCAGCACAACGGACAGCGGGGGGGCGACAGATACGCAGTATTTT.

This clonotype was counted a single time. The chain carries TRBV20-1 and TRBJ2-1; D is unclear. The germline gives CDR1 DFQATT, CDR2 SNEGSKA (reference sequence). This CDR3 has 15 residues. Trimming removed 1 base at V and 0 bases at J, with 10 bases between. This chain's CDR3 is CSARAPLRSYNEQFF. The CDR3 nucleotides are TGCAGTGCTAGAGCACCCCTACGCTCCTACAATGAGCAGTTCTTC.

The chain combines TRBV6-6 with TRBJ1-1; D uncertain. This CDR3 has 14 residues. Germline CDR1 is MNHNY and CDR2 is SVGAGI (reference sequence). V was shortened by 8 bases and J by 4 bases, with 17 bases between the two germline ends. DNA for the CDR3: TGTGCCAGCGGAAAAACGGTCGGTACCACTGAAGCTTTCTTT. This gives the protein CASGKTVGTTEAFF.

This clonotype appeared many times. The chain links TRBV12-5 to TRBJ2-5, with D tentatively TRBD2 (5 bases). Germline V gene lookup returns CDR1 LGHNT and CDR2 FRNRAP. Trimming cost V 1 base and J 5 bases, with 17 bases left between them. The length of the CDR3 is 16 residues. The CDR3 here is CASGLASTGSGETQYF. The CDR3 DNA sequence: TGTGCTAGTGGTTTGGCCTCGACTGGGAGCGGTGAGACCCAGTACTTC.

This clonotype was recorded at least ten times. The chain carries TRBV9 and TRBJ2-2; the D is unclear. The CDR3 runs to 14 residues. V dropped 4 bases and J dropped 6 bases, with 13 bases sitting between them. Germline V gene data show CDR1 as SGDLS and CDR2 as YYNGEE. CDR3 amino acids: CASSPPGEAGELFF. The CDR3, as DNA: TGTGCCAGCAGCCCACCCGGCGAAGCCGGGGAGCTGTTTTTT.

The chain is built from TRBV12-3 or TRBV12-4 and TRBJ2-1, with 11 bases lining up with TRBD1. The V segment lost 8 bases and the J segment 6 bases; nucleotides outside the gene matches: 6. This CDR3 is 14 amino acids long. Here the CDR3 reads CASWTGGALNEQFF. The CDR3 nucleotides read TGTGCCAGCTGGACAGGGGGCGCACTCAATGAGCAGTTCTTC.

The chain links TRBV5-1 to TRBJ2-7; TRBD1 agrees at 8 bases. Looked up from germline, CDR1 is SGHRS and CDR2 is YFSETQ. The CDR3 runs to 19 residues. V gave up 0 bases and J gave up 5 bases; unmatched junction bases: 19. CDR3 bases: TGCGCCAGCAGCTTGGCCGTCGGCAGGGGGCGCGGTGGGTACCACGAGCAGTACTTC. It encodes CASSLAVGRGRGGYHEQYF.

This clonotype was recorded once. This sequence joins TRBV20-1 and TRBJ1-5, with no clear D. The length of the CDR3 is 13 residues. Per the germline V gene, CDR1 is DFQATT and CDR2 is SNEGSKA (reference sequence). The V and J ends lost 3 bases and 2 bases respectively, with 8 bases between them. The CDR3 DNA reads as TGCAGTGCTAGTCGTGCGGGCAATCAGCCCCAGCATTTT. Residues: CSASRAGNQPQHF.